This T cell receptor beta chain was observed in a study of blood T cell repertoires in COVID-19. Data came from immunoSEQ multiplex PCR; TCRdb stores just in-frame clones and leaves some out. The sample holds about 250,000 clones, roughly 87% seen once. Looked up from germline, CDR1 is SNHLY and CDR2 is FYNNEI. The CDR3 is 14 residues long. V lost 3 bases and J lost 2, with 10 bases in between. The sample consisted of PBMCs or T cells enriched from blood (not recorded which). This TCR derives from a woman in her twenties or thirties with acute COVID-19. The chain is built from TRBV2 and TRBJ1-2; D not resolved. Here the CDR3 DNA reads TGTGCCAGCAGTGATTGGGGAGAGAACTATGGCTACACCTTC. Its translation is CASSDWGENYGYTF.